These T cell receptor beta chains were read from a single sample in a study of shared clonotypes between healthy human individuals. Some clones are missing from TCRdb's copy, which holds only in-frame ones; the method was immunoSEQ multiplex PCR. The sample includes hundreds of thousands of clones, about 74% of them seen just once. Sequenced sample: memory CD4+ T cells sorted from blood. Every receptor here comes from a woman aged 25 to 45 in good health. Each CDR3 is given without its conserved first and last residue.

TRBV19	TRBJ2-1	ASSIWASYNEQF
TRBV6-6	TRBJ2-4	ASSTGQGVGKNIQY
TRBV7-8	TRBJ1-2	ASSLGPAANYGYT
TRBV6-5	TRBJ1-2	ASSLTGRANYGYT
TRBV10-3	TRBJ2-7	AISLGSYEQY
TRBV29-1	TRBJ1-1	SVQGEGEAF
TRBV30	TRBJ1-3	ALSRGSGNTIY
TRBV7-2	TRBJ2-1	ASSLAAGTYNEQF
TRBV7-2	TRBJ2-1	ASSRQREGEQF
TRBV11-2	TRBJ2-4	ASSPLGAKNIQY
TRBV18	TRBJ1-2	ASSPTQGNSYGYT
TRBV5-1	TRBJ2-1	ASSLVVAGVGNEQF
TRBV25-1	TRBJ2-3	ASSEPSTGPITDTQY
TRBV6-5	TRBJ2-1	ASSYSSGSYNEQF
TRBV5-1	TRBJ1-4	ASKYLDDEKLF
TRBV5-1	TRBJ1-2	ASSFVGSPYT
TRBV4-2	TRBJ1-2	ASSFPTEEVYGYT
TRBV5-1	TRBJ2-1	ASSLAGFSYNEQF
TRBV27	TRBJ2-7	ASSPRTGSYEQY
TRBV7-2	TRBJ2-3	ASSFKTSGATDTQY
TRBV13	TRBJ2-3	ASSLPGTDTQY
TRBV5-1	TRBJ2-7	ASRQFGNSYEQY
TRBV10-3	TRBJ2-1	AIGGTRVNEQF
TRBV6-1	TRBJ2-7	ASTPSYLAGLI
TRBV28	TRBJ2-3	SSEVAGGYDTQY
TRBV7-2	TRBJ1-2	ASSLVSSQGEYGYT
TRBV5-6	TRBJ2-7	ASSLLGQGIYEQY
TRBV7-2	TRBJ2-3	ASSSRGADTQY
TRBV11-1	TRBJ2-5	ASTPTNIPGLAGSETQY
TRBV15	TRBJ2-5	ATSIYGLAGQETQY
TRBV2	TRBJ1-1	ASMGQGNTEAF
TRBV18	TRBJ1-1	ASSRMRGGAGNTEAF
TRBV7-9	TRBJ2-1	ASSYRSGPSSYNEQF
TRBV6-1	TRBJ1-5	ASSEGQGARPPQH
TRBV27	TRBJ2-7	ASSLYGYSSSYEQY
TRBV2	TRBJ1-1	ASSEEGDTEAF
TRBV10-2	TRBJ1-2	ASSESHVDGYT
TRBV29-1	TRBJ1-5	SVGRQEHRYRKNSNQPQH
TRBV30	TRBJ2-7	ASQRPWGTQY
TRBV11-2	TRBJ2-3	ASSPPVLPQY
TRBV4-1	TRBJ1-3	ASSQVGPLSSGNTIY
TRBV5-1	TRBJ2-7	ASSFDGSYEQY
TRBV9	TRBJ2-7	ASSLLSGYEQY
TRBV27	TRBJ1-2	ASSLGDRGHHGYT
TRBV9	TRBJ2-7	ASSAGAKNFYEQY
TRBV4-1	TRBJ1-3	ASSHPGHDSGNTIY
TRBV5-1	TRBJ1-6	ASSLRAGGDSPLH
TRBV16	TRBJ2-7	ASSQAFSASYEQY
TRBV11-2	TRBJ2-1	ASSTGGYGEQF
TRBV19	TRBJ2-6	ASNDRGVGANVLT
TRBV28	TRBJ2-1	ASSSRTSGSSYNEQF
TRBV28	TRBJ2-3	ASSYAGGNTDTQY
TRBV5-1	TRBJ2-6	ASSDSLSSGANVLT
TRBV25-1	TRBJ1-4	ASSGAATNEKLF
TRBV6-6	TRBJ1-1	ASRTGTTNTEAF
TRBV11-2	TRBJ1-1	ASSKRGTEAF
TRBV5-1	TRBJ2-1	ASSLALGEGIAEQF
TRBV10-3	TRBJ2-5	AISESPGGGETQY